A single TCR beta chain is shown here with its context. It has no known antigen specificity. Per-base quality was not reported, and no clone a single base away is much larger than it. These data are taken from a study of response to subunit inactivated influenza vaccine (dated by TCRdb to the late 2010s). General notes on the study: The study used deep quantitative T cell receptor repertoire profiling to track responses to a trivalent subunit inactivated influenza vaccine. Broad study findings and their caveats: The authors suggested that each seasonal influenza vaccination may recruit only a limited number of new T cells.

Preparation of the library involved RT-PCR. TCRdb shows the sequencer as Illumina HiSeq 2500. TCRdb reran the public reads through fastp at Q25 and MiXCR, keeping productive beta chains. Rows with a matching CDR3 protein are joined into one entry that keeps the most common DNA and genes. The sample table shows just under 250,000 distinct CDR3 sequences, and 10% to 15% are seen once. The biggest ten clones account for 7.8% of the sample. V sheds 6 bases and J sheds 0 bases, leaving 6 bases between their ends. The CDR3 numbers 14 residues from cysteine through phenylalanine. Only CDR3 DNA is held: 42 bases, read in frame from base 1.

The source is a man aged 50-60 years who received an inactivated influenza vaccine. Donor details come from another sample of the same person, matched by shared clones. The sequencing used non-naive T cells sorted from PBMCs, collected roughly 15 days before vaccination. In light of the paper, this sample's cell subset or site label describes: memory T cell fraction. Recombination connected TRBV12-3 or TRBV12-4 to TRBJ2-6; no confident D gene assignment can be made. At the DNA level, the sequence is TGTGCCAGCAGATTCTCCTCTGGGGCCAACGTCCTGACTTTC. It encodes CASRFSSGANVLTF.